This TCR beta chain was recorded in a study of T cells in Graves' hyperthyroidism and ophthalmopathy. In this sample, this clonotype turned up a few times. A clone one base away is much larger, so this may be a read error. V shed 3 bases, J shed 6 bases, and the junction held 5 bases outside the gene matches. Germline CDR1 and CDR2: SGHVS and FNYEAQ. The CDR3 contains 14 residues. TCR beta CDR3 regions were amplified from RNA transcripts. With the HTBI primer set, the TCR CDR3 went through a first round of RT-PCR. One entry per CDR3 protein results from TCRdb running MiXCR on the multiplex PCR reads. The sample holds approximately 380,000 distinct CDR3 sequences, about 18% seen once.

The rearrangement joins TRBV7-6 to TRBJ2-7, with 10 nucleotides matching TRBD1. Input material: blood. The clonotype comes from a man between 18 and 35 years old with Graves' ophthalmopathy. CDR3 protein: CASSFGTGACEQYF. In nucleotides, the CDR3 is TGTGCCAGCAGCTTCGGGACAGGGGCCTGCGAGCAGTACTTC.